The sequence of this TCR beta chain was determined in a study of T cell responses to AZD1222 COVID-19 vaccine. Findings of the study overall: Clonal diversity was possibly underestimated, and the donors were mostly white British, with more females.

The protocol was immunoSEQ multiplex PCR, while the TCRdb copy is restricted to in-frame clones and leaves out a portion. The sample holds more than 70,000 clones; approximately 90% are singletons and the top ten take around 30%. Note on this clone: Its matching antigen is unknown.

The CDR3 contains 15 residues. Deletions cut 7 bases from V and 4 bases from J, with 20 bases between. Germline CDR1 and CDR2: SGHTS and YDEGEE. This chain links TRBV5-8 with TRBJ1-1; perhaps TRBD1 as D (5 bases). Source: peripheral blood, taken 28 days after the second AZD1222 dose. This receptor was taken from an adult who received the AZD1222 COVID-19 vaccine. CDR3 sequence reads: CASPNIIGGFTEAFF. In nucleotides, the CDR3 is TGTGCCAGCCCTAACATTATCGGGGGGTTCACTGAAGCTTTCTTT.